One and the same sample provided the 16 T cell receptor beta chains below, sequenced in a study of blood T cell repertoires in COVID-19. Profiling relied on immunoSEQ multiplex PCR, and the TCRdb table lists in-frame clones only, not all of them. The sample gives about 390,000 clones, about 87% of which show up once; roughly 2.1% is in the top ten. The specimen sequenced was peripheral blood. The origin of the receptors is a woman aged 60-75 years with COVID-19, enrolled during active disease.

This CDR3 is CASRGTVTEAFF. CDR3 DNA: TGTGCCAGCAGGGGGACAGTCACTGAAGCTTTCTTT. The chain recombines TRBV2 with TRBJ1-1, with 7 positions matching TRBD1. The CDR3 length is 12 residues. J gave up 4 bases and V 6 bases, and 2 bases lay outside the gene matches. CDR1 is SNHLY and CDR2 is FYNNEI in the germline V gene.

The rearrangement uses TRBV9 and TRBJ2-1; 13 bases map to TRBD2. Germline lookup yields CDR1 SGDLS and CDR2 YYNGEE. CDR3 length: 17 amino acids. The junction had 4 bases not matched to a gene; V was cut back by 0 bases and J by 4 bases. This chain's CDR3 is CASSVESGLAGYNEQFF. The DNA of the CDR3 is TGTGCCAGCAGCGTAGAGTCGGGACTAGCGGGGTACAATGAGCAGTTCTTC.

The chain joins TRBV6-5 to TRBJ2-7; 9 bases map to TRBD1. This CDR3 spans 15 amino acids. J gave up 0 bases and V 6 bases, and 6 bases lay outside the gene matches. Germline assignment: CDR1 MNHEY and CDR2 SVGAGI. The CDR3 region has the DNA TGTGCCAGCAGCTGGACAGGGGTCAGCTCCTACGAGCAGTACTTC. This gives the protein CASSWTGVSSYEQYF.

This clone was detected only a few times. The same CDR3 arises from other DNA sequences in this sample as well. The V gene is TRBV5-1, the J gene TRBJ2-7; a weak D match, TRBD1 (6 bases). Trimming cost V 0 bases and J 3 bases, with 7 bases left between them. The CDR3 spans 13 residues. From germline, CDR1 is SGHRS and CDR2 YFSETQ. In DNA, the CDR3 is TGCGCCAGCAGCTTGGAAGGGGGCTACGAGCAGTACTTC. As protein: CASSLEGGYEQYF.

The CDR3 bases are TGTGCCTGGACCCCGGGACAGGGGGAGCGGGAGCTGTTTTTT. This gives the protein CAWTPGQGERELFF. The chain combines TRBV30 with TRBJ2-2; 11 bases are a match to TRBD1. The V and J ends lost 4 bases and 9 bases, in that order; junction bases with no gene match: 7. In germline, CDR1 is GTSNPN, CDR2 SVGIG (reference sequence). The CDR3 has 14 amino acids.

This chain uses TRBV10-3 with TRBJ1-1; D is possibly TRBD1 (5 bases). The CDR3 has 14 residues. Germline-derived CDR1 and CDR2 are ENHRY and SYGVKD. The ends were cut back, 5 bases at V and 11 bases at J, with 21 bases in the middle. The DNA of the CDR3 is TGTGCCATCAGTCCATTCGGAGGAGGGACTGGGGCTTTCTTT. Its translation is CAISPFGGGTGAFF.

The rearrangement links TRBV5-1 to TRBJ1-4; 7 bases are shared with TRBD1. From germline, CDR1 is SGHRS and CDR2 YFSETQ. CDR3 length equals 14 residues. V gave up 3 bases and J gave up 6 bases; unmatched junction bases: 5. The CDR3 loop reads CASSSGQPDEKLFF. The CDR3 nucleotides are TGCGCCAGCAGCTCGGGACAGCCGGATGAAAAACTGTTTTTT.

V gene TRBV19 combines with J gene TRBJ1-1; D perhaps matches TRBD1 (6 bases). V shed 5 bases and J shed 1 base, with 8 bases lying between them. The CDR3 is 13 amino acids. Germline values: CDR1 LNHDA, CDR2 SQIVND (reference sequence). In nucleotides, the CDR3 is TGTGCCAGTAGTGACAGGCGGAACACTGAAGCTTTCTTT. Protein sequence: CASSDRRNTEAFF. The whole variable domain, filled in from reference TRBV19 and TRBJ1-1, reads DGGITQSPKYLFRKEGQNVTLSCEQNLNHDAMYWYRQDPGQGLRLIYYSQIVNDFQKGDIAEGYSVSREKKESFPLTVTSAQKNPTAFYLCASSDRRNTEAFFGQGTRLTVV.

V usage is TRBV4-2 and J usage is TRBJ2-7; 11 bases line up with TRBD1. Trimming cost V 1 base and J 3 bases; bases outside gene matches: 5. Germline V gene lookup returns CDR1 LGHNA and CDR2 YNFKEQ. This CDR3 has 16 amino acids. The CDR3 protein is CASSQASGTGGYEQYF. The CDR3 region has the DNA TGTGCCAGCAGCCAAGCGTCGGGGACAGGGGGCTACGAGCAGTACTTC.

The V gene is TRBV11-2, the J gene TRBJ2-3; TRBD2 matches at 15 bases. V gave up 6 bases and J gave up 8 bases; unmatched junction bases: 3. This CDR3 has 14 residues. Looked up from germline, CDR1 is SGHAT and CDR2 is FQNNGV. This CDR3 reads CASRGLAGGSTQYF. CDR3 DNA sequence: TGTGCCAGCAGGGGACTAGCGGGGGGTAGTACGCAGTATTTT.

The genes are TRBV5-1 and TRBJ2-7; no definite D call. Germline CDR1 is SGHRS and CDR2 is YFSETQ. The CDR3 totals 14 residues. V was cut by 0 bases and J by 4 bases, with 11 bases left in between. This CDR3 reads CASSLDRDVYEQYF. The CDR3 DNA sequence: TGCGCCAGCAGCTTGGACAGAGACGTTTACGAGCAGTACTTC.

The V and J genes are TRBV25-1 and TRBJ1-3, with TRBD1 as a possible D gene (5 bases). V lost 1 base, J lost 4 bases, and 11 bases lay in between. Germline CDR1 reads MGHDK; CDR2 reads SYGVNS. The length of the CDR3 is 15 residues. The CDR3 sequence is CASSEWKGSGNTIYF. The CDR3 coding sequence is TGTGCCAGCAGTGAATGGAAGGGGTCGGGAAACACCATATATTTT.

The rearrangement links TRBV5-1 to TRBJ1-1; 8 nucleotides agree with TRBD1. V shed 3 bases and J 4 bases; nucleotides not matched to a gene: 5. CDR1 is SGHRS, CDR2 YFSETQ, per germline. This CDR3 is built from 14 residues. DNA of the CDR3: TGCGCCAGCAGCTCCACAACAGGGGGCACTGAAGCTTTCTTT. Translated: CASSSTTGGTEAFF.

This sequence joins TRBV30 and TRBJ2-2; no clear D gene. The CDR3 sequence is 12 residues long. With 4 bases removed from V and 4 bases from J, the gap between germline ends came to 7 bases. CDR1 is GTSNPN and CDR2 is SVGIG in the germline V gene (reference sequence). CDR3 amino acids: CAWKETTGELFF. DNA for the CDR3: TGTGCCTGGAAGGAGACCACCGGGGAGCTGTTTTTT.

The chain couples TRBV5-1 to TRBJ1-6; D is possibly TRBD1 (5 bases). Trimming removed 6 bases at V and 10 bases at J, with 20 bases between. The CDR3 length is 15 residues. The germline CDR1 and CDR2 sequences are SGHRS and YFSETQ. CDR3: CASTPSGRVGSPLHF. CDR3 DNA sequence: TGCGCCAGCACCCCCTCTGGCAGGGTTGGGTCACCCCTCCACTTT. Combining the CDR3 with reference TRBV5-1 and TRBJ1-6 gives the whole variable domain KAGVTQTPRYLIKTRGQQVTLSCSPISGHRSVSWYQQTPGQGLQFLFEYFSETQRNKGNFPGRFSGRQFSNSRSEMNVSTLELGDSALYLCASTPSGRVGSPLHFGNGTRLTVT.

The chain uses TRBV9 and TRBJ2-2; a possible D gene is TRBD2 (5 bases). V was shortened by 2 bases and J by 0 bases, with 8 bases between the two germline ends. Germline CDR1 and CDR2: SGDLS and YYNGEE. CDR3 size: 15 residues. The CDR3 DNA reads TGTGCCAGCAGCGTGGCTAGCTCGAACACCGGGGAGCTGTTTTTT. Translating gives CASSVASSNTGELFF.